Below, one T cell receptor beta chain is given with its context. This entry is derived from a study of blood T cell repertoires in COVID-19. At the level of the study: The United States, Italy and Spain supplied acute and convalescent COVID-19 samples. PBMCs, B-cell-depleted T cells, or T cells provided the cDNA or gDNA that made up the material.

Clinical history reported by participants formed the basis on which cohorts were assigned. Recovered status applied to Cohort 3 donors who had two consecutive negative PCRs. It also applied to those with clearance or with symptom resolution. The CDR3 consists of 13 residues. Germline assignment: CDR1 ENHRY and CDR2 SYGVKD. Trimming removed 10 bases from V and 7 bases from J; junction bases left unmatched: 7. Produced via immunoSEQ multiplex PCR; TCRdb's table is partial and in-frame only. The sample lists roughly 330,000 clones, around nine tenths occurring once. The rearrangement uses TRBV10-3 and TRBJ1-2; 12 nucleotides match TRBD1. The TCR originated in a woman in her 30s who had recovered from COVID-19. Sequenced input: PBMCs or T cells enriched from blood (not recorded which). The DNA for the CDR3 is TGTGCCACCGGGGACAGGGGGCGAGGTGGCTACACCTTC. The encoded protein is CATGDRGRGGYTF.